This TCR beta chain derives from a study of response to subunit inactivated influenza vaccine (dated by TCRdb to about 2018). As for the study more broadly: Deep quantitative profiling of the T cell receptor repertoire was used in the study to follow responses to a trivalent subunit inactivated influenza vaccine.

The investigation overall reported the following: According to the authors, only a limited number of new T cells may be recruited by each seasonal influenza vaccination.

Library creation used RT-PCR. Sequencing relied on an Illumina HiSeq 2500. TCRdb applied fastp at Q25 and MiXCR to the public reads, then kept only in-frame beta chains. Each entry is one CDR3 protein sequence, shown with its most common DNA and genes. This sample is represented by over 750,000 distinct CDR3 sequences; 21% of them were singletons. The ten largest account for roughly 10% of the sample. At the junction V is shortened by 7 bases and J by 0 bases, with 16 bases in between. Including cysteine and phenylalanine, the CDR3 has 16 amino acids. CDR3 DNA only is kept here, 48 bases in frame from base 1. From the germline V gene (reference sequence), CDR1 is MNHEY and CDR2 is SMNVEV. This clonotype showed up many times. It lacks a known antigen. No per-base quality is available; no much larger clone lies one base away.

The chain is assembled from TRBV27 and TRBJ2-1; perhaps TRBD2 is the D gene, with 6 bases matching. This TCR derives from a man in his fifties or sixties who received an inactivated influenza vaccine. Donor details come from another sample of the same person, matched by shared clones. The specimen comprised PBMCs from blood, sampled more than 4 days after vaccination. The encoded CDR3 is CASKSERVTSYNEQFF. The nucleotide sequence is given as TGTGCCAGCAAGTCGGAGCGGGTCACCTCCTACAATGAGCAGTTCTTC.